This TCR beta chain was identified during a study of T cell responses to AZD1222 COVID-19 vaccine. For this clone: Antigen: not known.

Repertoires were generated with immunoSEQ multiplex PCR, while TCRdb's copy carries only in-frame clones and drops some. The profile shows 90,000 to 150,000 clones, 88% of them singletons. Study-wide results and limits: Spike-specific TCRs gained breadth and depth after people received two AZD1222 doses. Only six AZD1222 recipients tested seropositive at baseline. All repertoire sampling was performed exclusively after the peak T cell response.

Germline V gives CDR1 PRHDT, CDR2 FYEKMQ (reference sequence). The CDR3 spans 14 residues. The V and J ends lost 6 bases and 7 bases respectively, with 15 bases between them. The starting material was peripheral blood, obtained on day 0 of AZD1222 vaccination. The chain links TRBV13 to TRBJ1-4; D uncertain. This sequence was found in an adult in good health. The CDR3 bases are TGTGCCAGCAGTTTGCGAAGTCAGCGTGAAAAACTGTTTTTT. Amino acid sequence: CASSLRSQREKLFF.